These T cell receptor beta chains were read from a single sample in a study of CD8+ T cells in alopecia areata. The table came from immunoSEQ multiplex PCR; TCRdb's copy has only in-frame clones and leaves some out. The table lists about 210,000 clones, over 60% of them singletons. The sequencing used CD4+ T cells sorted from blood, collected at week 4, from a patient treated with tofacitinib. These receptors were obtained from a human donor with alopecia areata. Both conserved end residues are part of each CDR3. D genes are given only for firm matches. Rows may omit the clone size; those that give it use once, few, many or a size class.

j_call: TRBJ2-4; d_call: TRBD2; clone_size: -; v_call: TRBV5-6; cdr3_nt: TGTGCCAGCAGCTTGGTGGCAGGCGGGGGAAACATTCAGTACTTC; cdr3_aa: CASSLVAGGGNIQYF
j_call: TRBJ2-7; d_call: -; clone_size: -; v_call: TRBV30; cdr3_nt: TGTGCCTGGAGTCTCAAGGGGACGCGGCGAGGCGAGCAGTACTTC; cdr3_aa: CAWSLKGTRRGEQYF
j_call: TRBJ1-5; d_call: -; clone_size: -; v_call: TRBV9; cdr3_nt: TGTGCCAGGGTGGCCTGGGGCCCGCCCCAGCATTTT; cdr3_aa: CARVAWGPPQHF
j_call: TRBJ2-3; d_call: TRBD2; clone_size: few; v_call: TRBV29-1; cdr3_nt: TGCAGCGTCCTCGGGGCGGGGGGGCCGATGGATACGCAGTATTTT; cdr3_aa: CSVLGAGGPMDTQYF
j_call: TRBJ2-5; d_call: -; clone_size: -; v_call: TRBV10-3; cdr3_nt: TGTGCCATCAGTGAGTCAGGGACGGAAGAGACCCAGTACTTC; cdr3_aa: CAISESGTEETQYF
j_call: TRBJ1-1; d_call: -; clone_size: -; v_call: TRBV30; cdr3_nt: TGTGCCTGGAGTCTTAGTGAAGGAGCTTCTTTCTTT; cdr3_aa: CAWSLSEGASFF
j_call: TRBJ1-2; d_call: -; clone_size: once; v_call: TRBV2; cdr3_nt: TGTGCCAGCGGGATCGGAGTGAGCTACACCTTC; cdr3_aa: CASGIGVSYTF
j_call: TRBJ2-7; d_call: TRBD1; clone_size: -; v_call: TRBV6-1; cdr3_nt: TGTGCCAGCCTACTTGGACAGGGCCACGAGCAGTACTTC; cdr3_aa: CASLLGQGHEQYF
j_call: TRBJ2-3; d_call: -; clone_size: -; v_call: TRBV14; cdr3_nt: TGTGCCAGCAGCCAAATGGGGGTTACGCAGTATTTT; cdr3_aa: CASSQMGVTQYF
j_call: TRBJ1-1; d_call: -; clone_size: -; v_call: TRBV13; cdr3_nt: TGTGCCAGCAGCCGACCTCCCCGGACCGCCACTGAAGCTTTCTTT; cdr3_aa: CASSRPPRTATEAFF
j_call: TRBJ1-5; d_call: -; clone_size: few; v_call: TRBV5-6; cdr3_nt: TGTGCCAGCAGCTTGGGGGTTCAGCCCCAGCATTTT; cdr3_aa: CASSLGVQPQHF
j_call: TRBJ1-1; d_call: -; clone_size: -; v_call: TRBV7-2; cdr3_nt: TGTGCCAGCAGCTGGGATAGGGTGGCGGGGACTGAAGCTTTCTTT; cdr3_aa: CASSWDRVAGTEAFF
j_call: TRBJ1-2; d_call: -; clone_size: -; v_call: TRBV5-6; cdr3_nt: TGTGCCAGCAGCTTGATGGCAGGCGGGAGGTATGGCTACACCTTC; cdr3_aa: CASSLMAGGRYGYTF
j_call: TRBJ1-5; d_call: -; clone_size: -; v_call: TRBV6-6; cdr3_nt: TGTGCCAGCAGGATGGTCTCCACTCAGCAGCCCCAGCATTTT; cdr3_aa: CASRMVSTQQPQHF
j_call: TRBJ1-5; d_call: TRBD1; clone_size: -; v_call: TRBV5-1; cdr3_nt: TGCGCCAGCAGCTTGGGCCCCGGGACAGCCAATCAGCCCCAGCATTTT; cdr3_aa: CASSLGPGTANQPQHF
j_call: TRBJ2-5; d_call: TRBD2; clone_size: -; v_call: TRBV18; cdr3_nt: TGTGCCAGCTCCCTGACTAGCGGCTTCCAAGAGACCCAGTACTTC; cdr3_aa: CASSLTSGFQETQYF
j_call: TRBJ2-7; d_call: -; clone_size: -; v_call: TRBV2; cdr3_nt: TGTGCCACCTCGGAACTTAAGGCCTACGAGCAGTACTTC; cdr3_aa: CATSELKAYEQYF
j_call: TRBJ1-5; d_call: -; clone_size: few; v_call: TRBV29-1; cdr3_nt: TGCAGCTGCTCTACAGCTAGCAATCAGCCCCAGCATTTT; cdr3_aa: CSCSTASNQPQHF
j_call: TRBJ1-2; d_call: TRBD1; clone_size: -; v_call: TRBV10-3; cdr3_nt: TGTGCCTCCACTGGACAGGGGAGCAACTATGGCTACACCTTC; cdr3_aa: CASTGQGSNYGYTF
j_call: TRBJ1-1; d_call: -; clone_size: -; v_call: TRBV29-1; cdr3_nt: TGCAGCGTGATCGGGACAACCGTCGAGGGCACTGAAGCTTTCTTT; cdr3_aa: CSVIGTTVEGTEAFF
j_call: TRBJ2-3; d_call: TRBD1; clone_size: -; v_call: TRBV9; cdr3_nt: TGTGCCAGCAGCGTAGCAGGGGGACCCGCCACAGATACGCAGTATTTT; cdr3_aa: CASSVAGGPATDTQYF
j_call: TRBJ2-7; d_call: -; clone_size: -; v_call: TRBV2; cdr3_nt: TGTGCCAGCGGACTTCGCACCTCCTACGAGCAGTACTTC; cdr3_aa: CASGLRTSYEQYF
j_call: TRBJ2-7; d_call: -; clone_size: -; v_call: TRBV30; cdr3_nt: TGTGCCTGGAGTACCCGGCGGGCGTCGCCCTACGAGCAGTACTTC; cdr3_aa: CAWSTRRASPYEQYF
j_call: TRBJ1-1; d_call: -; clone_size: -; v_call: TRBV6-6; cdr3_nt: TGTGCCAGCAGTCCCCCGGGCAGCATGAACACTGAAGCTTTCTTT; cdr3_aa: CASSPPGSMNTEAFF
j_call: TRBJ1-1; d_call: -; clone_size: -; v_call: TRBV7-9; cdr3_nt: TGTGCCAGCAGCTTAAGCTTGGGGAACACTGAAGCTTTCTTT; cdr3_aa: CASSLSLGNTEAFF
j_call: TRBJ2-5; d_call: TRBD2; clone_size: -; v_call: TRBV6-1; cdr3_nt: TGTGCCAGCAGTCCTAGGGGACTAGCGGAGACCCAGTACTTC; cdr3_aa: CASSPRGLAETQYF
j_call: TRBJ1-5; d_call: -; clone_size: -; v_call: TRBV27; cdr3_nt: TGTGCCAGCAGTTTGAACAGGGCCCAGCCCCAGCATTTT; cdr3_aa: CASSLNRAQPQHF
j_call: TRBJ1-5; d_call: TRBD1; clone_size: once; v_call: TRBV11-2; cdr3_nt: TGTGCCAGCAGCTTAGAACAGGGGTTCAATCAGCCCCAGCATTTT; cdr3_aa: CASSLEQGFNQPQHF
j_call: TRBJ1-1; d_call: TRBD1; clone_size: -; v_call: TRBV30; cdr3_nt: TGTGCCTGGGACAGGGAAAGGATCAGAGACACTGAAGCTTTCTTT; cdr3_aa: CAWDRERIRDTEAFF
j_call: TRBJ1-5; d_call: -; clone_size: -; v_call: TRBV12-5; cdr3_nt: TGTGCTAGTGCCCGAGGCCAGCCCCAGCATTTT; cdr3_aa: CASARGQPQHF
j_call: TRBJ2-7; d_call: TRBD1; clone_size: -; v_call: TRBV14; cdr3_nt: TGTGCCAGCAGCCAGTGGGACAGGAGTTACGAGCAGTACTTC; cdr3_aa: CASSQWDRSYEQYF
j_call: TRBJ2-7; d_call: -; clone_size: -; v_call: TRBV5-1; cdr3_nt: TGCGCCAGCAGCTTGGGGGTCGGAGCCTACGAGCAGTACTTC; cdr3_aa: CASSLGVGAYEQYF
j_call: TRBJ2-1; d_call: TRBD2; clone_size: -; v_call: TRBV5-1; cdr3_nt: TGCGCCAGCAGCTTGGGGGGACTACCCAATGAGCAGTTCTTC; cdr3_aa: CASSLGGLPNEQFF
j_call: TRBJ1-3; d_call: TRBD1; clone_size: -; v_call: TRBV30; cdr3_nt: TGTGCCTACAACCAGGGGGCGATTGGAAACACCATATATTTT; cdr3_aa: CAYNQGAIGNTIYF
j_call: TRBJ2-5; d_call: TRBD2; clone_size: few; v_call: TRBV7-3; cdr3_nt: TGTGCCAGCAGCATGGGTAGCGGGGGAAAAGAGACCCAGTACTTC; cdr3_aa: CASSMGSGGKETQYF
j_call: TRBJ2-7; d_call: -; clone_size: -; v_call: TRBV7-2; cdr3_nt: TGTGCCAGCAGCCCCTTCCGGGACCCGTACGAGCAGTACTTC; cdr3_aa: CASSPFRDPYEQYF
j_call: TRBJ2-1; d_call: TRBD2; clone_size: -; v_call: TRBV5-5; cdr3_nt: TGTGCCAGCAGCTTGGGTGAGCGGGGGGTCCTCTCGACCAATGAGCAGTTCTTC; cdr3_aa: CASSLGERGVLSTNEQFF
j_call: TRBJ1-5; d_call: TRBD1; clone_size: -; v_call: TRBV7-9; cdr3_nt: TGTGCCAGCAGCTCAACCGGGACAGTCAATCAGCCCCAGCATTTT; cdr3_aa: CASSSTGTVNQPQHF
j_call: TRBJ1-2; d_call: -; clone_size: -; v_call: TRBV4-3; cdr3_nt: TGCGCCAGCAGCCAAGAGTTCGCCCTTTTAGCAGGCGACTATGGCTACACCTTC; cdr3_aa: CASSQEFALLAGDYGYTF
j_call: TRBJ1-1; d_call: -; clone_size: -; v_call: TRBV30; cdr3_nt: TGTGCCTGGAGTGTACCGGGGCCTTACACTGAAGCTTTCTTT; cdr3_aa: CAWSVPGPYTEAFF
j_call: TRBJ2-1; d_call: TRBD2; clone_size: -; v_call: TRBV7-2; cdr3_nt: TGTGCCAGCAGCTCCCGGGGACTAGCGCCCAATGAGCAGTTCTTC; cdr3_aa: CASSSRGLAPNEQFF
j_call: TRBJ2-2; d_call: -; clone_size: -; v_call: TRBV10-3; cdr3_nt: TGTGCCACCCAGGGCACGGACACCGGGGAGCTGTTTTTT; cdr3_aa: CATQGTDTGELFF
j_call: TRBJ1-1; d_call: -; clone_size: few; v_call: TRBV11-3; cdr3_nt: TGTGCCAGCAGCTTAGATGGGACTCTGGCGGAAGCTTTCTTT; cdr3_aa: CASSLDGTLAEAFF
j_call: TRBJ1-6; d_call: -; clone_size: -; v_call: TRBV6-5; cdr3_nt: TGTGCCAGCATGTCCCGGGCGTACTATAATTCACCCCTCCACTTT; cdr3_aa: CASMSRAYYNSPLHF
j_call: TRBJ1-5; d_call: TRBD1; clone_size: -; v_call: TRBV29-1; cdr3_nt: TGCAGCGTCCGGGACAGCTTTGATCAGCCCCAGCATTTT; cdr3_aa: CSVRDSFDQPQHF
j_call: TRBJ1-4; d_call: -; clone_size: -; v_call: TRBV6-5; cdr3_nt: TGTGCCAGCAGTAGGCAACGACCAAATGAAAAACTGTTTTTT; cdr3_aa: CASSRQRPNEKLFF
j_call: TRBJ1-6; d_call: TRBD1; clone_size: -; v_call: TRBV5-4; cdr3_nt: TGTGCCAGCAGCTTGTATCAGGGGGGTAATTCACCCCTCCACTTT; cdr3_aa: CASSLYQGGNSPLHF
j_call: TRBJ2-1; d_call: -; clone_size: -; v_call: TRBV29-1; cdr3_nt: TGCAGCGTTGCTCACTCCTACAATGAGCAGTTCTTC; cdr3_aa: CSVAHSYNEQFF
j_call: TRBJ2-3; d_call: -; clone_size: -; v_call: TRBV5-1; cdr3_nt: TGCGCCAGCAGCTTGGGTTGGACAGATACGCAGTATTTT; cdr3_aa: CASSLGWTDTQYF
j_call: TRBJ1-2; d_call: -; clone_size: few; v_call: TRBV5-4; cdr3_nt: TGTGCCAGCAGCTTTGGTCGGGATAACTATGGCTACACCTTC; cdr3_aa: CASSFGRDNYGYTF
j_call: TRBJ2-3; d_call: -; clone_size: few; v_call: TRBV10-1; cdr3_nt: TGCGCCAGCAGTGAGATAGGGGGAAATACGCAGTATTTT; cdr3_aa: CASSEIGGNTQYF
j_call: TRBJ1-1; d_call: -; clone_size: -; v_call: TRBV11-2; cdr3_nt: TGTGCCAGCACCTCCGGGGGGGAATTTGAAGCTTTCTTT; cdr3_aa: CASTSGGEFEAFF